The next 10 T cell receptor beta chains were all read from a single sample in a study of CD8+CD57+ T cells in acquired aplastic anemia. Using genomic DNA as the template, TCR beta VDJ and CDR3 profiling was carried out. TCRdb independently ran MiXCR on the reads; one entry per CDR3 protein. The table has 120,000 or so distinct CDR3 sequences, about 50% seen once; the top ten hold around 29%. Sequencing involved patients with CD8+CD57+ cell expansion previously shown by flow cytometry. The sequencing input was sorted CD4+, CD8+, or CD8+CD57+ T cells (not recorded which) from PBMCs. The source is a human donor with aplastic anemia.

CDR3 bases: TGCAGTGCCGACGAGAGGCCAGATACGCAGTATTTT. This codes for CSADERPDTQYF. V usage is TRBV20-1 and J usage is TRBJ2-3; unclear D gene. The CDR3 runs 12 residues. V was shortened by 6 bases and J by 4 bases, with 11 bases between the two germline ends. Germline CDR1 and CDR2: DFQATT and SNEGSKA (reference sequence).

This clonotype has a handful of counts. The CDR3, as DNA: TGCAGCGTTACCGGGACAGGGAACTATGGCTACACCTTC. Translated, it gives CSVTGTGNYGYTF. The chain couples TRBV29-1 to TRBJ1-2, with 9 bases matching TRBD1. The length of the CDR3 is 13 residues. Trimming removed 5 bases from V and 2 bases from J; junction bases left unmatched: 3. Germline V CDR1 and CDR2: SQVTM, ANQGSEA.

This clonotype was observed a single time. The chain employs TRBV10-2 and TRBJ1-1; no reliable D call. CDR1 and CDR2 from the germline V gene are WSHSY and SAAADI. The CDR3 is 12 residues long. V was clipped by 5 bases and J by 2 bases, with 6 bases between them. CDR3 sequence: CASSKLNTEAFF. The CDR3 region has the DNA TGCGCCAGCAGTAAACTAAACACTGAAGCTTTCTTT.

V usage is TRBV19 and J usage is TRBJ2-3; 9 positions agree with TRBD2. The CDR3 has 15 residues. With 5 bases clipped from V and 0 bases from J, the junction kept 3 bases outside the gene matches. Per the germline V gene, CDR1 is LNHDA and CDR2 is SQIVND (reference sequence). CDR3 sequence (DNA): TGTGCCAGTAGTGTGACTAGCGGAAGCACAGATACGCAGTATTTT. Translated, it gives CASSVTSGSTDTQYF. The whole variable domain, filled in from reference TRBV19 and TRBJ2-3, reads DGGITQSPKYLFRKEGQNVTLSCEQNLNHDAMYWYRQDPGQGLRLIYYSQIVNDFQKGDIAEGYSVSREKKESFPLTVTSAQKNPTAFYLCASSVTSGSTDTQYFGPGTRLTVL.

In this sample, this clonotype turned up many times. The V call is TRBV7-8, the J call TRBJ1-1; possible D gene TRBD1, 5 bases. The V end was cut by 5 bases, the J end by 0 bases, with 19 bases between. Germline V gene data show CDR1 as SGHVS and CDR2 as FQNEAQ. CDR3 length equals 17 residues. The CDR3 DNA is TGTGCCAGCAGCCGCCGTTCGGGGCGCGCAATGAACACTGAAGCTTTCTTT. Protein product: CASSRRSGRAMNTEAFF.

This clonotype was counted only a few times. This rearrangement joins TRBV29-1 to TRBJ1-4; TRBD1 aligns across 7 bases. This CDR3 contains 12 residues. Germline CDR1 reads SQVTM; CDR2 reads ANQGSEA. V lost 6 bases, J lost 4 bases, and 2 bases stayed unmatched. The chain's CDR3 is CSVGQFNEKLFF. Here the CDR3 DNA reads TGCAGCGTGGGACAGTTTAATGAAAAACTGTTTTTT.

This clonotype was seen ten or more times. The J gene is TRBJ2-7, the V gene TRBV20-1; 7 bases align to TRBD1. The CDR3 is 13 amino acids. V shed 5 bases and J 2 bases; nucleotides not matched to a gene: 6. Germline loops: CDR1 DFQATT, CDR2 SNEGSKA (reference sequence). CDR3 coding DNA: TGCAGTGCTTCACACAGGGGTACCTACGAGCAGTACTTC. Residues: CSASHRGTYEQYF.

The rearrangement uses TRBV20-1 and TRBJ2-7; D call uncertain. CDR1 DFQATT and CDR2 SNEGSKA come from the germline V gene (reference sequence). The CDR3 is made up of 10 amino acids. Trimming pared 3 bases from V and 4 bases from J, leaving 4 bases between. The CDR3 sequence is CSASAYEQYF. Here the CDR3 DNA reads TGCAGTGCTAGTGCTTACGAGCAGTACTTC.

CDR3 sequence reads: CASSLNRGDTQYF. CDR3 sequence (DNA): TGTGCCAGCAGCTTAAATCGAGGAGATACGCAGTATTTT. V is TRBV7-2 and J is TRBJ2-3; D call uncertain. The germline V gene encodes CDR1 SGHTA and CDR2 FQGNSA. This CDR3 region has 13 residues. V was clipped by 2 bases and J by 5 bases, with 8 bases between them. The whole variable domain, filled in from reference TRBV7-2 and TRBJ2-3, reads GAGVSQSPSNKVTEKGKDVELRCDPISGHTALYWYRQSLGQGLEFLIYFQGNSAPDKSGLPSDRFSAERTGGSVSTLTIQRTQQEDSAVYLCASSLNRGDTQYFGPGTRLTVL.

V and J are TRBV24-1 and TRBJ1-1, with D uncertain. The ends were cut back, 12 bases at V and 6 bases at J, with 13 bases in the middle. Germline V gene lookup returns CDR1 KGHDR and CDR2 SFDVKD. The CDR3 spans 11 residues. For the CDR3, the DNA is TGTGCCCCCGATTCGGAAGCTGAAGCTTTCTTT. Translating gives CAPDSEAEAFF.